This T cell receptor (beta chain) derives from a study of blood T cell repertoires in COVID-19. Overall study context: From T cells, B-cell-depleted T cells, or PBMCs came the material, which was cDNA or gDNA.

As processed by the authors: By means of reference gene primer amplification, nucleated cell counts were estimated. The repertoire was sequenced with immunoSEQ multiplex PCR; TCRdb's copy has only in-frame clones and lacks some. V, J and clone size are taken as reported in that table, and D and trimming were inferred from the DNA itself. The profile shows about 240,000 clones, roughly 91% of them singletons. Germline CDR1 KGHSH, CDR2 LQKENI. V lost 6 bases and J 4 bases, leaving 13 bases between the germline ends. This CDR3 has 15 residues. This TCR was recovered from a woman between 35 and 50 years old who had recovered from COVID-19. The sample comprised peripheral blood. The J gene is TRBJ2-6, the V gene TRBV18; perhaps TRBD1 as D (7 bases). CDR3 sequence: CASSPTGRGANVLTF. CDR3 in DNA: TGTGCCAGCTCCCCGACAGGGAGGGGGGCCAACGTCCTGACTTTC. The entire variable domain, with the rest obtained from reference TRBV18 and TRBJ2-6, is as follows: NAGVMQNPRHLVRRRGQEARLRCSPMKGHSHVYWYRQLPEEGLKFMVYLQKENIIDESGMPKERFSAEFPKEGPSILRIQQVVRGDSAAYFCASSPTGRGANVLTFGAGSRLTVL.